This TCR beta chain was found in a study of vaccination and CD4 T cells after COVID-19. For the study at large: Controls used CEFX viral epitopes (positive), HIV-1 Nef peptides (negative), or no peptide.

V was clipped by 5 bases and J by 4 bases; unmatched bases: 10. CDR1 DFQATT and CDR2 SNEGSKA come from the germline V gene (reference sequence). The CDR3 has 14 residues. The treatment denotes: roughly 10-day PBMC culture with coronavirus spike peptide pools or control peptides (ViraFEST assay). Harvesting of the unexposed donor's CD4+ T cells predated the COVID-19 pandemic (2011-2018). TCRs were sequenced by ViraFEST after antigen-specific T cells had been expanded with peptide pools. Each of days 3 and 7 saw half the medium replaced by fresh IL-2 medium. On this clonotype: Its antigen is as yet unknown.

With the Oncomine TCR Beta short-read assay, DNA from cultured CD4+ T cells was sequenced. TCRdb re-derived calls from the PCR reads in MiXCR, one entry per CDR3 protein. The sample records around 9,000 distinct CDR3 sequences, roughly 32% being singletons. The TCR originated in a human donor in good health. Sequenced sample: CD4+ T cells from blood, cultured in vitro. The V call is TRBV20-1, the J call TRBJ1-1, with 7 bases fitting TRBD1. The CDR3: CSAPVPDRATEAFF. Written as DNA, the CDR3 is TGCAGTGCTCCCGTCCCCGACAGGGCCACTGAAGCTTTCTTT.